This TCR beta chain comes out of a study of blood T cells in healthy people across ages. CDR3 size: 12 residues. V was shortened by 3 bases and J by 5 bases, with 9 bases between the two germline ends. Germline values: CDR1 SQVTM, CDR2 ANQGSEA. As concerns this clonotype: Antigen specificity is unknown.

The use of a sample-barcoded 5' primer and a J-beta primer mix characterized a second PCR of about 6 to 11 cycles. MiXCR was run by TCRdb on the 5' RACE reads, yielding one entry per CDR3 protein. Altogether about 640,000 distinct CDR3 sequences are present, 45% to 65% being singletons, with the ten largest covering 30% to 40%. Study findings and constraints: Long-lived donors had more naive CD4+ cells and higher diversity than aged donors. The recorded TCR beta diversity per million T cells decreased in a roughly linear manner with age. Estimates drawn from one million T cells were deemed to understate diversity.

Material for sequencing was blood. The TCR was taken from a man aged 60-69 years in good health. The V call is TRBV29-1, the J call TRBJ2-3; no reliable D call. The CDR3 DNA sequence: TGCAGCGTTGATGGTGGTGGAGATACGCAGTATTTT. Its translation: CSVDGGGDTQYF.